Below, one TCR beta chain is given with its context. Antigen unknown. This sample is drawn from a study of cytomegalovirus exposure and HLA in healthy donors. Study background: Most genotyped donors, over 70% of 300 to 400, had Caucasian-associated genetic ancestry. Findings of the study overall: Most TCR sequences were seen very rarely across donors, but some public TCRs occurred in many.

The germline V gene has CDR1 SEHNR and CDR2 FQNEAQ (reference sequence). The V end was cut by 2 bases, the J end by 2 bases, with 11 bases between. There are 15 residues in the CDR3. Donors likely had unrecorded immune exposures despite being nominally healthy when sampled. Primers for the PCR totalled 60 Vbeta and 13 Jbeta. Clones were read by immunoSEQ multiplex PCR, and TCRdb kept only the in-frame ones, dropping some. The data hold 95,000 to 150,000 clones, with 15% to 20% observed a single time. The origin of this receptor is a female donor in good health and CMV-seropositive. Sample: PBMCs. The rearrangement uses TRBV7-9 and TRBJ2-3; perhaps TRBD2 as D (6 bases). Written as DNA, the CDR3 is TGTGCCAGCAGCTTATATGGCGGGGACACAGATACGCAGTATTTT. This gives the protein CASSLYGGDTDTQYF.